These T cell receptor beta chains were read from a single sample in a study of T cell responses to AZD1222 COVID-19 vaccine. Some clones are missing from TCRdb's copy, which holds only in-frame ones; the method was immunoSEQ multiplex PCR. The sample records about 160,000 clones, approximately 90% being singletons. The sample was peripheral blood, taken on day 0 of AZD1222 vaccination. These receptors were taken from an adult in good health. CDR3s include the opening cysteine and the closing phenylalanine or tryptophan. The D gene is left open where the match is weak. Clone size is given for some rows only: seen once, a few or many times, or a class if the clone is expanded.

>TRBV27|.|TRBD2|TRBJ2-1
TGTGCCAGCAGAGAGCTAGCGGGGAACGCCTACAATGAGCAGTTCTTC
CASRELAGNAYNEQFF
>TRBV6-6|.|TRBD1|TRBJ1-5
TGTGCCAGCAGTCACCGGGACAGCTATCAGCCCCAGCATTTT
CASSHRDSYQPQHF
>TRBV20-1|once|.|TRBJ1-5
TGCAGTGCTAGAGGGGGTCAGCCCCAGCATTTT
CSARGGQPQHF
>TRBV7-2|.|TRBD2|TRBJ2-1
TGTGCCAGCAGCCCCGACACTAGCGTCAATGAGCAGTTCTTC
CASSPDTSVNEQFF
>TRBV5-6|.|.|TRBJ2-7
TGTGCCAGCAGCTTGCCCGGAACTTGGCAGTACTTC
CASSLPGTWQYF
>TRBV28|once|.|TRBJ2-2
TGTGCCAGCAGTTTAGAAACCGGGGAGCTGTTTTTT
CASSLETGELFF
>TRBV27|.|TRBD1|TRBJ1-2
TGTGCCAGCAGTCACGGGACAGGGACTGGTGGCTACACCTTC
CASSHGTGTGGYTF
>TRBV6-5|.|.|TRBJ2-7
TGTGCCAGCAGTTACAGCGAGGGGCCAGCCTACGAGCAGTACTTC
CASSYSEGPAYEQYF
>TRBV6-1|.|TRBD2|TRBJ2-1
TGTGCCAGCAGTGAATTAAGACTAGCGGGTTCCTCCTACAATGAGCAGTTCTTC
CASSELRLAGSSYNEQFF
>TRBV5-8|.|.|TRBJ2-7
TGTGCCAGCAGCTTGTCCCAGGGTCCCTACGAGCAGTACTTC
CASSLSQGPYEQYF
>TRBV7-2|.|.|TRBJ1-3
TGTGCCAGCAGCCTGATGGGGTACGGAAACACCATATATTTT
CASSLMGYGNTIYF
>TRBV7-9|.|.|TRBJ1-2
TGTGCCAGCAACTCAAATAGGCAGGGAAGTGGCTACACCTTC
CASNSNRQGSGYTF
>TRBV6-5|.|TRBD1|TRBJ1-1
TGTGCCAGCGCCCGGGACAGGGGATTGACCTCTGAAGCTTTCTTT
CASARDRGLTSEAFF
>TRBV4-2|.|TRBD1|TRBJ1-4
TGTGCCAGCAGCCAAGGTTTGGGACAGGGGAGAGAAAAACTGTTTTTT
CASSQGLGQGREKLFF
>TRBV6-4|.|.|TRBJ1-6
TGTGCCAGCAGTGCCATCGACGGGACTCGGACACCCCTCCACTTT
CASSAIDGTRTPLHF
>TRBV7-2|.|.|TRBJ1-1
TGTGCCAGCAGCTTAGAAAGGGTAGAACTGAGGAGGAACACTGAAGCTTTCTTT
CASSLERVELRRNTEAFF
>TRBV30|.|TRBD1|TRBJ1-2
TGTGCCTGGGGACAGGGGAGAGGCTACACCTTC
CAWGQGRGYTF
>TRBV5-1|.|.|TRBJ2-5
TGCGCCAGCAGCTTGGGCACACCCGCCGAGACCCAGTACTTC
CASSLGTPAETQYF
>TRBV6-6|.|.|TRBJ2-3
TGTGCCAGCAGTCGGACAGATACGCAGTATTTT
CASSRTDTQYF
>TRBV7-8|.|.|TRBJ1-2
TGTGCCAGCAGCTTAGAATGGCAGGGCAATAATGGCTACACCTTC
CASSLEWQGNNGYTF
>TRBV13|.|.|TRBJ1-4
TGTGCCAGCAGCTTACTGCAGGGAGGTAATGAAAAACTGTTTTTT
CASSLLQGGNEKLFF
>TRBV7-2|.|.|TRBJ2-7
TGTGCCAGCAGCTTAAACAGTGGATCGGCTGGCGAGCAGTACTTC
CASSLNSGSAGEQYF
>TRBV28|.|.|TRBJ1-2
TGTGCCAGCAGGGGGGAAGGGAGGCACTATGGCTACACCTTC
CASRGEGRHYGYTF
>TRBV5-4|.|.|TRBJ1-4
TGTGCCAGCAGCTTTGGGACACAAGGGCCCAAATTCGGGGGTGAAAAACTGTTTTTT
CASSFGTQGPKFGGEKLFF
>TRBV30|.|.|TRBJ2-7
TGTGCCTGGAGTGTACGTTACGAGCAGTACTTC
CAWSVRYEQYF
>TRBV2|once|.|TRBJ2-1
TGTGCCAGCAGGGGTATGGGCTCCTACAATGAGCAGTTCTTC
CASRGMGSYNEQFF
>TRBV11-2|.|.|TRBJ2-7
TGTGCCAGCAGCTTAGGAACTGGGGTTGAGGAGCAGTACTTC
CASSLGTGVEEQYF
>TRBV4-1|.|.|TRBJ1-3
TGCGCCAGCAGCTCCAAAAGGGGTTCAGACTCTGGAAACACCATATATTTT
CASSSKRGSDSGNTIYF
>TRBV7-3|.|.|TRBJ1-4
TGTGCCAGCAGCTTAAGGGGTTTTGGAGAAAAACTGTTTTTT
CASSLRGFGEKLFF
>TRBV6-1|.|.|TRBJ1-6
TGTGCCAGCAGTGAACGGGCAGGGTATTCACCCCTCCACTTT
CASSERAGYSPLHF
>TRBV6-2/TRBV6-3|.|.|TRBJ2-7
TGTGCCAGCAGTTACGGAGTGGGCTACTCCTACGAGCAGTACTTC
CASSYGVGYSYEQYF
>TRBV29-1|few|.|TRBJ1-2
TGCAGCGTTGAATGGGCGGGGGCGAACTATGGCTACACCTTC
CSVEWAGANYGYTF